The 27 T cell receptor beta chains given below trace back to one sample, sequenced in a study of T cells in Graves' hyperthyroidism and ophthalmopathy. RNA transcripts gave rise to amplified TCR beta CDR3 regions. Carried out on the TCR CDR3, a first-round RT-PCR used the HTBI primer set. TCRdb redid the calling of the multiplex PCR reads with MiXCR, one entry per CDR3 protein. The sample holds over 250,000 distinct CDR3 sequences, roughly an eighth seen once. The specimen sequenced was blood. Every receptor here comes from a woman aged 40 to 49 with Graves' ophthalmopathy.

This clonotype was picked up many times. This sequence joins TRBV10-1 and TRBJ2-3; D is possibly TRBD2 (6 bases). CDR3 length: 11 residues. The V and J ends lost 8 bases and 6 bases respectively, with 9 bases between them. Per the germline V gene, CDR1 is WNHNN and CDR2 is SYGVQD (reference sequence). The CDR3 here is CASGRGDTQYF. The CDR3 DNA follows: TGCGCCAGCGGACGGGGGGATACGCAGTATTTT.

This clonotype was counted a few times. This chain connects TRBV19 to TRBJ2-1; tentative D call: TRBD1 (6 bases). V was pared by 4 bases and J by 2 bases, with 12 bases between. Germline values: CDR1 LNHDA, CDR2 SQIVND (reference sequence). CDR3 size: 15 residues. The CDR3 protein is CASSKKGTTYNEQFF. The DNA for the CDR3 is TGTGCCAGTAGTAAAAAGGGGACAACCTACAATGAGCAGTTCTTC.

This rearrangement joins TRBV20-1 to TRBJ2-2, with TRBD1 identical over 7 bases. The CDR3 spans 18 residues. Germline loops: CDR1 DFQATT, CDR2 SNEGSKA (reference sequence). The junction had 15 bases not matched to a gene; V was cut back by 0 bases and J by 5 bases. The chain's CDR3 is CSARDRDRLFFGTGELFF. In DNA form, the CDR3 reads TGCAGTGCTAGAGACCGGGACAGACTTTTTTTTGGGACCGGGGAGCTGTTTTTT.

This clonotype has a count of ten or more. The genes are TRBV3-1 and TRBJ2-7; weak D call: TRBD1 (6 bases). V gave up 1 base and J gave up 3 bases, with 10 bases separating them. CDR1 is LGHDT and CDR2 is YNNKEL in the germline V gene (reference sequence). The CDR3 spans 14 residues. CDR3 bases: TGTGCCAGCAGCCAAGGACAGGTAAACTACGAGCAGTACTTC. Its translation: CASSQGQVNYEQYF.

This clonotype has ten or more counts. The genes are TRBV28 and TRBJ1-2; TRBD1 matches 7 bases. V lost 2 bases and J lost 8; bases outside the gene matches: 5. CDR3 length: 13 amino acids. CDR1 is MDHEN and CDR2 is SYDVKM in the germline V gene. The CDR3: CASSLVQGGGYTF. CDR3 bases: TGTGCCAGCAGTTTAGTGCAGGGGGGGGGCTACACCTTC.

This clonotype was seen only a few times. The gene calls are TRBV10-2 and TRBJ2-7, with 14 positions matching TRBD2. Trimming cost V 6 bases and J 6 bases; bases outside gene matches: 4. CDR1 WSHSY and CDR2 SAAADI come from the germline V gene. The CDR3 spans 14 residues. The CDR3 DNA is TGCGCCAGCAGGACTAGCGGGGGGGCCGGCGAGCAGTACTTC. It is translated as CASRTSGGAGEQYF.

This chain uses TRBV27 with TRBJ1-6, with TRBD1 matching 11 bases. The CDR3 is 15 amino acids. The germline gives CDR1 MNHEY, CDR2 SMNVEV (reference sequence). V lost 4 bases, J lost 5 bases, and 1 base stayed unmatched. CDR3 sequence (DNA): TGTGCCAGCAGTTGGACAGGGGGCAATAATTCACCCCTCCACTTT. Amino acids: CASSWTGGNNSPLHF.

The V and J genes are TRBV20-1 and TRBJ2-2, with 7 bases matching TRBD1. V lost 2 bases to trimming and J lost 6 bases; unmatched junction nucleotides: 6. CDR1 is DFQATT, CDR2 SNEGSKA, per germline (reference sequence). This CDR3 contains 14 residues. Written as DNA, the CDR3 is TGCAGTGCTAGAACAGGGGCGGCCCCCGGGGAGCTGTTTTTT. Its translation is CSARTGAAPGELFF.

This clonotype turned up a few times. The V and J genes are TRBV28 and TRBJ2-3; 9 nucleotides align to TRBD2. Germline CDR1 MDHEN, CDR2 SYDVKM. V gave up 7 bases and J gave up 3 bases; unmatched junction bases: 14. This CDR3 comprises 17 residues. The CDR3 region is CASITPGLAPRTDTQYF. The CDR3 DNA is TGTGCCAGCATTACCCCGGGACTAGCACCTAGAACAGATACGCAGTATTTT.

The sample holds many counts of this clonotype. The CDR3 DNA reads as TGCAGTAAAAGGGGGATGAACACTGAAGCTTTCTTT. Its translation is CSKRGMNTEAFF. This chain uses TRBV20-1 with TRBJ1-1, with D perhaps TRBD1 (6 bases). Germline values: CDR1 DFQATT, CDR2 SNEGSKA (reference sequence). The V gene lost 8 bases and the J gene lost 0 bases, with 10 bases spanning the gap. The CDR3 runs to 12 residues.

The V call is TRBV5-6, the J call TRBJ1-5, with 10 bases that match TRBD1. The CDR3 is made up of 17 amino acids. Germline CDR1 reads SGHDT; CDR2 reads YYEEEE. Germline trimming cut 3 bases from V and 3 bases from J; bases unmatched to any gene: 9. The DNA of the CDR3 is TGTGCCAGCAGCTACCGCGACAGGGGGCACCCCAATCAGCCCCAGCATTTT. This codes for CASSYRDRGHPNQPQHF.

In regard to this clonotype: This sequence may be a read error, since a much larger clone differs from it by one base. The chain recombines TRBV12-3 or TRBV12-4 with TRBJ1-2; D uncertain. This CDR3 spans 12 amino acids. V was clipped by 4 bases and J by 7 bases, with 10 bases between them. Written as DNA, the CDR3 is TGTGCCAGCAGTTCCGGGAGCCGTGGCTACACCTTC. This sequence encodes CASSSGSRGYTF.

This clonotype was counted a few times. J is TRBJ1-2 and V is TRBV13; 12 bases are a match to TRBD1. CDR1 and CDR2 (germline): PRHDT, FYEKMQ (reference sequence). The CDR3 runs 15 residues. V dropped 4 bases and J dropped 4; count of bases not matched to a gene: 4. The CDR3 nucleotides are TGTGCCAGCAGCTGGGACAGGGGGCTGAGCTATGGCTACACCTTC. This sequence encodes CASSWDRGLSYGYTF.

This clonotype was seen only a few times. The V and J genes are TRBV6-1 and TRBJ2-7; 7 bases are a match to TRBD1. The ends lost 6 bases at V and 7 bases at J; junction bases unmatched: 12. Germline CDR1 MNHNS, CDR2 SASEGT. This CDR3 has 14 residues. The CDR3 sequence is CASRVNRQGREQYF. The CDR3 nucleotides are TGTGCCAGCAGGGTGAATCGACAGGGTCGAGAGCAGTACTTC.

At least ten counts were recorded for this clonotype. Written as DNA, the CDR3 is TGCAGTGCTAGTAGCGGGGGGGCATTAAGCACAGATACGCAGTATTTT. It is translated as CSASSGGALSTDTQYF. The genes are TRBV20-1 and TRBJ2-3; TRBD2 matches at 11 bases. Germline assignment: CDR1 DFQATT and CDR2 SNEGSKA (reference sequence). J gave up 0 bases and V 3 bases, and 5 bases lay outside the gene matches. The CDR3 loop spans 16 amino acids.

This clonotype was seen more than once but under ten times. The chain links TRBV3-1 to TRBJ2-3; D not resolved. The CDR3 is 12 amino acids. The germline V gene encodes CDR1 LGHDT and CDR2 YNNKEL (reference sequence). Trimming pared 2 bases from V and 5 bases from J, leaving 5 bases between. The CDR3 here is CASSQLKDTQYF. DNA of the CDR3: TGTGCCAGCAGCCAACTAAAAGATACGCAGTATTTT.

The sample holds many counts of this clonotype. The CDR3 sequence is CASSVVLAGGDGQFF. CDR3 nucleotides: TGTGCCAGCAGCGTAGTGCTAGCGGGAGGGGATGGGCAGTTCTTC. This rearrangement joins TRBV9 to TRBJ2-1, with 12 bases that match TRBD2. The CDR3 consists of 15 residues. V lost 0 bases, J lost 12 bases, and 7 bases stayed unmatched. Per the germline V gene, CDR1 is SGDLS and CDR2 is YYNGEE.

In its sample, this clonotype was seen once. One junction end disagrees with the germline gene, perhaps due to a read error. The chain carries TRBV2 and TRBJ2-4; 7 nucleotides line up with TRBD1. Germline V gene sequence: CDR1 SNHLY, CDR2 FYNNEI. There are 19 residues in the CDR3. The CDR3 DNA follows: TGTGCCGGCAGTGTTCCTGGGCAGGGGGTCGGGAAAGGCAAAAACATTCAGTACTTC. This translates into CAGSVPGQGVGKGKNIQYF.

The chain links TRBV29-1 to TRBJ1-2; possible D gene TRBD1, 5 bases. The CDR3 consists of 13 residues. V shed 1 base and J shed 5 bases, with 11 bases lying between them. CDR1 is SQVTM, CDR2 ANQGSEA, per germline. CDR3 in DNA: TGCAGCGTTGAAGTTGCGGGGCGGTATGGCTACACCTTC. Residues: CSVEVAGRYGYTF.

This clonotype has only a few counts. V gene TRBV5-1 combines with J gene TRBJ2-5; TRBD2 matches 7 bases. CDR3 length equals 12 residues. CDR1 and CDR2 from the germline V gene are SGHRS and YFSETQ. The J segment lost 3 bases and the V segment lost 5 bases, leaving 1 base of the junction unmatched. CDR3 in DNA: TGCGCCAGCAGGGGAGGGAAAGAGACCCAGTACTTC. Translated: CASRGGKETQYF.

This clonotype was counted at least ten times. This chain uses TRBV6-5 with TRBJ1-5; D is possibly TRBD1 (6 bases). The CDR3 loop spans 15 amino acids. Germline-derived CDR1 and CDR2 are MNHEY and SVGAGI. Trimming took off 4 bases at V and 0 bases at J, with 10 bases between the two ends. CDR3 bases: TGTGCCAGCAGTTGGGACAACCTTAGCAATCAGCCCCAGCATTTT. Residues: CASSWDNLSNQPQHF.

Many counts were recorded for this clonotype. CDR3 DNA sequence: TGCGCCAGCAGCATGACCCTGGCCTCGGAGACCCAGTACTTC. Its protein product is CASSMTLASETQYF. J is TRBJ2-5 and V is TRBV5-1; no clear D. This CDR3 is 14 amino acids long. Trimming cost V 4 bases and J 5 bases, with 15 bases left between them. Germline-derived CDR1 and CDR2 are SGHRS and YFSETQ.

This clonotype was picked up a small number of times. V gene TRBV20-1 combines with J gene TRBJ2-7, with a weak D call TRBD1 (5 bases). The ends were cut back, 6 bases at V and 1 base at J, with 13 bases in the middle. Germline V gives CDR1 DFQATT, CDR2 SNEGSKA (reference sequence). This CDR3 is 13 amino acids long. The CDR3 region has the DNA TGCAGTGCCCAGACAGTTACTTCCTACGAGCAGTACTTC. Protein: CSAQTVTSYEQYF.

This clonotype came up many times. The chain uses TRBV2 and TRBJ2-1, with 7 nucleotides matching TRBD1. CDR1 and CDR2 (germline): SNHLY, FYNNEI. CDR3 size: 15 residues. Trimming cost V 6 bases and J 7 bases; bases outside gene matches: 12. CDR3 nucleotide sequence: TGTGCCAGCAGCTCAAGCGGTAGGGGGCCGAATGAGCAGTTCTTC. Amino acid sequence: CASSSSGRGPNEQFF.

This clonotype appeared many times. The chain uses TRBV29-1 and TRBJ1-2, with 7 bases lining up with TRBD1. This CDR3 has 12 residues. J lost 7 bases, V lost 4 bases, and 6 bases had no gene match. Germline CDR1 reads SQVTM; CDR2 reads ANQGSEA. CDR3 sequence: CSVVRGKSGYTF. The DNA for the CDR3 is TGCAGCGTTGTCAGGGGGAAGAGTGGCTACACCTTC.

This chain joins TRBV20-1 and TRBJ1-5, with TRBD1 matching over 7 bases. The CDR3 extends over 14 amino acids. J lost 7 bases, V lost 6 bases, and 12 bases had no gene match. Germline CDR1 is DFQATT and CDR2 is SNEGSKA (reference sequence). The CDR3 protein is CSATGTEQWQPQHF. The DNA for the CDR3 is TGCAGTGCAACCGGGACAGAGCAATGGCAGCCCCAGCATTTT.

Many counts were recorded for this clonotype. The rearrangement links TRBV27 to TRBJ2-7; the match to TRBD2 covers 15 bases. CDR3 length: 18 amino acids. Germline V gene sequence: CDR1 MNHEY, CDR2 SMNVEV (reference sequence). Trimming at V came to 4 bases and at J to 4 bases, leaving 11 bases not matched to a gene. Written as DNA, the CDR3 is TGTGCCAGCAGTTACCGCGGTGGGACTAGCGGGAGGAAATACGAGCAGTACTTC. This encodes CASSYRGGTSGRKYEQYF.